This section outlines one T cell receptor (beta chain) sequence together with its context. No cognate antigen has been identified for it. Base qualities were left out, and no much larger clone turns up one base away. These data come from a study of blood T cell repertoires in COVID-19 (dated by TCRdb to 2020 to 2022). Turning to the overall study: Collaborator samples came from the United States, Italy and Spain and covered acute and convalescent phases of COVID-19. HLA class I and class II types, where available, came from metadata supplied by the sample provider rather than from assay-based typing. Samples were obtained from the ongoing ImmuneRACE study (first 160 participants) and from 1,254 subjects provided by 6 global collaborators. The sample metadata nearly always contained a de-identified subject ID, COVID-19 status, age in years and sex. Deeply sampled blood TCRbeta repertoires from subjects exposed to, actively infected with, or recovered from COVID-19 were included in the dataset. The repertoires were released in a freely available public database intended as a resource for research on the immune response to SARS-CoV-2. The prospective study material was composed of cDNA or gDNA derived from T cells, B-cell-depleted T cells, or PBMCs. Findings and caveats that apply to the study as a whole: The amount of clinical and demographic metadata varied by source and participant and was provided uncurated.

TCRbeta CDR3 regions were amplified from genomic DNA using the immunoSEQ Assay, a bias-controlled multiplex PCR. Per the original workflow: Nucleated cell counts per sample were estimated from amplification of reference gene primers within the assay. To quantify the absolute abundance of each unique TCRbeta CDR3 rearrangement, sequence reads were collapsed and filtered. For each sample, productive Simpson clonality was calculated as the square root of Simpson's diversity index over productive rearrangements. Imported from immuneACCESS, the table was reduced by TCRdb to in-frame sequences with V and J called. These copies leave out some clones; in studies compared against another copy, an unresolved V gene accounts for under half, and the cause of the remainder is not known. D and trimming were read from the DNA, whereas the V and J calls and clone size are those reported in that table. In all, the sample holds more than 100,000 clones, and approximately 90% of those were seen once. 2.5% to 3.5% of the sample is taken by the ten largest.

Each collaborating institution followed its own protocols to collect whole blood in K2EDTA tubes. For TCRbeta analysis, collaborators shipped samples as frozen whole blood, isolated PBMCs, or DNA extracted from either of those sample types. Via the germline V gene (reference sequence), CDR1 is DFQATT and CDR2 SNEGSKA. The CDR3 runs 14 amino acids, cysteine and phenylalanine included. Solely the CDR3 DNA is kept, with 42 bases framed from the first base. Trimming removed 6 bases from V and 3 bases from J; the gene matches leave 10 bases unexplained. The receptor's source is a man aged 50-59 years in a cohort sampled during active COVID-19. Specimen: peripheral blood. Recombination joined TRBV20-1 with TRBJ2-5, with 7 bases aligning to TRBD2. The CDR3 region: CSASPGLAEETQYF. The nucleotides read TGCAGTGCCAGTCCGGGGCTAGCGGAAGAGACCCAGTACTTC.